These 10 T cell receptor beta chains share one sample of origin, sequenced in a study of shared clonotypes between healthy human individuals. Profiled with immunoSEQ multiplex PCR; TCRdb holds only in-frame clones, not every one. The data contain approximately 100,000 clones, 67% of them singletons. The specimen was memory CD8+ T cells sorted from blood. Subset specified: CD45RO+ cells pooled with CCR7-negative TemRA cells. Source of these receptors: a man younger than 45 in good health.

This clone was seen just once. V gene TRBV6-5 combines with J gene TRBJ1-2; D is uncertain. The CDR3 covers 13 residues. With 0 bases removed from V and 8 bases from J, the gap between germline ends came to 10 bases. The germline CDR1 and CDR2 sequences are MNHEY and SVGAGI. The CDR3 here is CASSYSSAGGYTF. In DNA form, the CDR3 reads TGTGCCAGCAGTTACTCGTCGGCGGGCGGCTACACCTTC.

The rearrangement joins TRBV5-1 to TRBJ2-3, with 15 bases lining up with TRBD2. The CDR3 sequence is 17 residues long. Germline-derived CDR1 and CDR2 are SGHRS and YFSETQ. The J segment lost 2 bases and the V segment lost 3 bases, leaving 4 bases of the junction unmatched. CDR3 nucleotide sequence: TGCGCCAGCAGCTCGGGACTAGCGGGAGGCTTCACAGATACGCAGTATTTT. Protein: CASSSGLAGGFTDTQYF.

This clone came up many times. The chain uses TRBV4-1 and TRBJ2-1; no firm D call. Per the germline V gene, CDR1 is MGHRA and CDR2 is YSYEKL. The CDR3 runs 12 residues. With 0 bases removed from V and 10 bases from J, the gap between germline ends came to 7 bases. CDR3 protein: CASSQDLREQFF. The CDR3 bases are TGCGCCAGCAGCCAAGATCTGCGGGAGCAGTTCTTC.

The chain is built from TRBV6-5 and TRBJ1-1, with 9 bases identical to TRBD1. The V gene end was trimmed by 0 bases and the J gene end by 2 bases; junction bases not matched to a gene: 4. The V gene's germline CDR1 is MNHEY and CDR2 SVGAGI. This CDR3 is built from 16 residues. In nucleotides, the CDR3 is TGTGCCAGCAGTTACTCGACGGGACAGGGCAACACTGAAGCTTTCTTT. Amino acids: CASSYSTGQGNTEAFF.

This clone was recorded only once. The chain is built from TRBV4-3 and TRBJ2-1, with 9 bases aligning to TRBD1. This CDR3 spans 22 amino acids. V shed 4 bases, J shed 5 bases, and the junction held 27 bases outside the gene matches. Germline values: CDR1 LGHNA, CDR2 YSLEER. The CDR3 reads CASSPERNRDRVLSLGNNEQFF. Here the CDR3 DNA reads TGCGCCAGCAGCCCTGAGAGAAATAGGGACAGGGTCTTAAGTTTAGGTAACAATGAGCAGTTCTTC.

This rearrangement joins TRBV27 to TRBJ1-2; D is unresolved. CDR1 MNHEY and CDR2 SMNVEV come from the germline V gene (reference sequence). The CDR3 covers 14 residues. The V and J ends lost 5 bases and 8 bases respectively, with 18 bases between them. CDR3 sequence reads: CASSIQLGTEGYTF. CDR3 DNA: TGTGCCAGCAGTATTCAGTTGGGAACGGAGGGCTACACCTTC.

The V and J genes are TRBV19 and TRBJ2-3; no definite D call. The V and J ends lost 5 bases and 1 base respectively, with 10 bases between them. The germline V gene encodes CDR1 LNHDA and CDR2 SQIVND (reference sequence). The CDR3 is 14 amino acids. The chain's CDR3 is CASSVGIRTDTQYF. CDR3 sequence (DNA): TGTGCCAGTAGTGTAGGCATTCGCACAGATACGCAGTATTTT.

The chain employs TRBV6-5 and TRBJ1-3; D ambiguous. This CDR3 is built from 11 residues. CDR1 MNHEY and CDR2 SVGAGI come from the germline V gene. Trimming removed 5 bases from V and 4 bases from J, with 3 bases in between. The chain's CDR3 is CASSEGNTIYF. CDR3 bases: TGTGCCAGCAGTGAGGGAAACACCATATATTTT.

The table lists this clone with a few counts. The V and J genes are TRBV19 and TRBJ2-1; D is undetermined. The CDR3 is 16 residues long. V gave up 1 base and J gave up 9 bases, with 19 bases separating them. CDR1 is LNHDA, CDR2 SQIVND, per germline (reference sequence). CDR3 in amino acids: CASSIGVSSSRCEQFF. DNA for the CDR3: TGTGCCAGTAGTATAGGGGTTAGCTCCTCAAGGTGTGAGCAGTTCTTC.

V gene TRBV19 combines with J gene TRBJ2-7; 7 bases align to TRBD2. V shed 3 bases, J shed 1 base, and the junction held 0 bases outside the gene matches. Germline assignment: CDR1 LNHDA and CDR2 SQIVND (reference sequence). This CDR3 comprises 13 residues. The CDR3 sequence: CASSIGGSYEQYF. The CDR3 region has the DNA TGTGCCAGTAGTATCGGGGGGTCCTACGAGCAGTACTTC.